These T cell receptor beta chains were read from a single sample in a study of blood T cell repertoires in COVID-19. Data came from immunoSEQ multiplex PCR; TCRdb stores just in-frame clones and leaves some out. The repertoire includes 250,000 to 350,000 clones, roughly nine tenths of them detected once, and roughly 2.8% sits in the top ten. The sequenced sample consisted of PBMCs or T cells enriched from blood (not recorded which). The receptors come from a woman in her forties or fifties who had been exposed to COVID-19. The CDR3 runs from the conserved cysteine through the conserved F or W. Each record gives: CDR3 DNA, CDR3 protein, D gene, V gene, clone size, J gene. The D gene is left open where the match is weak. Not every row has a clone size; where given, it reads once, few, many or a size class.

CDR3 DNA: TGTGCCAGCAGCGCCTACCCGGGACAACACTCTGGGGCCAACGTCCTGACTTTC
CDR3 protein: CASSAYPGQHSGANVLTF
D gene: -
V gene: TRBV9
clone size: once
J gene: TRBJ2-6

CDR3 DNA: TGTGCCAGCACCCGGGGACAGGGGGGTATCGGTGAAAAACTGTTTTTT
CDR3 protein: CASTRGQGGIGEKLFF
D gene: TRBD1
V gene: TRBV2
clone size: -
J gene: TRBJ1-4

CDR3 DNA: TGTGCCAGCAGTTTACGCTCGGGGGTCGGCCATCAGCCCCAGCATTTT
CDR3 protein: CASSLRSGVGHQPQHF
D gene: -
V gene: TRBV28
clone size: once
J gene: TRBJ1-5

CDR3 DNA: TGTGCCAGCAGGGGATCGACAGGGACCGTCTACGAGCAGTACTTC
CDR3 protein: CASRGSTGTVYEQYF
D gene: TRBD1
V gene: TRBV2
clone size: -
J gene: TRBJ2-7

CDR3 DNA: TGTGCCAGCAGTTTAATTAGCGGGGGAGCCTACGAGCAGTACTTC
CDR3 protein: CASSLISGGAYEQYF
D gene: TRBD2
V gene: TRBV27
clone size: once
J gene: TRBJ2-7

CDR3 DNA: TGTGCCAGCAGGGCACTGGGACTAGCGGGGGGGCCCGATACGCAGTATTTT
CDR3 protein: CASRALGLAGGPDTQYF
D gene: TRBD2
V gene: TRBV2
clone size: -
J gene: TRBJ2-3

CDR3 DNA: TGTGCCAGCAGCCAGGGACACCTGCTGCACTTT
CDR3 protein: CASSQGHLLHF
D gene: -
V gene: TRBV27
clone size: -
J gene: TRBJ1-6

CDR3 DNA: TGTGCCAGCTCACCAGGGACAGCTAATTCACCCCTCCACTTT
CDR3 protein: CASSPGTANSPLHF
D gene: TRBD1
V gene: TRBV18
clone size: -
J gene: TRBJ1-6

CDR3 DNA: TGTGCCAGCACAGTCGGGGGAGGTGGCACTGAAGCTTTCTTT
CDR3 protein: CASTVGGGGTEAFF
D gene: -
V gene: TRBV6-5
clone size: few
J gene: TRBJ1-1

CDR3 DNA: TGCGCCAGCAGCCAAGGGGGAGGCGTGAACACTGAAGCTTTCTTT
CDR3 protein: CASSQGGGVNTEAFF
D gene: -
V gene: TRBV4-1
clone size: -
J gene: TRBJ1-1

CDR3 DNA: TGTGCCAGCAGTTGGACAGGGGGATCCTTCAGGGAGTTC
CDR3 protein: CASSWTGGSFREF
D gene: TRBD1
V gene: TRBV12-3/TRBV12-4
clone size: -
J gene: TRBJ2-7

CDR3 DNA: TGTGCCAGCAGCCCAGGACTAGCGGCGGATGAGCAGTTCTTC
CDR3 protein: CASSPGLAADEQFF
D gene: TRBD2
V gene: TRBV11-3
clone size: once
J gene: TRBJ2-1

CDR3 DNA: TGTGCCAGCAGCACCGGGACAGGGACGTCTGGAAACACCATATATTTT
CDR3 protein: CASSTGTGTSGNTIYF
D gene: TRBD1
V gene: TRBV4-2
clone size: -
J gene: TRBJ1-3

CDR3 DNA: TGCAGTGCAGATAGGGGTGAGCAGTTCTTC
CDR3 protein: CSADRGEQFF
D gene: -
V gene: TRBV20-1
clone size: once
J gene: TRBJ2-1

CDR3 DNA: TGTGCCAGCAGTTTATCTTCCTACGAGCAGTACTTC
CDR3 protein: CASSLSSYEQYF
D gene: -
V gene: TRBV28
clone size: -
J gene: TRBJ2-7

CDR3 DNA: TGTGCCAGCAGGATGGGACAGGGGGTCGGGGAGCTGTTTTTT
CDR3 protein: CASRMGQGVGELFF
D gene: TRBD1
V gene: TRBV2
clone size: -
J gene: TRBJ2-2

CDR3 DNA: TGTGCCAGCAGTTCCCACTACGAGCAGTACTTC
CDR3 protein: CASSSHYEQYF
D gene: -
V gene: TRBV28
clone size: -
J gene: TRBJ2-7

CDR3 DNA: TGTGCCAGCAGTCGTCTGCGGGCCCGACTCCACTTT
CDR3 protein: CASSRLRARLHF
D gene: -
V gene: TRBV28
clone size: -
J gene: TRBJ1-6

CDR3 DNA: TGTGCCAGCTCACCACCGCTAGCGGGGGGGCCGGACGACAATGAGCAGTTCTTC
CDR3 protein: CASSPPLAGGPDDNEQFF
D gene: TRBD2
V gene: TRBV18
clone size: -
J gene: TRBJ2-1

CDR3 DNA: TGTGCCTGGAGTGATAGGACAGGGTATTCACCCCTCCACTTT
CDR3 protein: CAWSDRTGYSPLHF
D gene: TRBD1
V gene: TRBV30
clone size: -
J gene: TRBJ1-6

CDR3 DNA: TGTGCCAGCAGCTCGGGACAGGGCTTAAACACTGAAGCTTTCTTT
CDR3 protein: CASSSGQGLNTEAFF
D gene: TRBD1
V gene: TRBV7-8
clone size: -
J gene: TRBJ1-1

CDR3 DNA: TGTGCCAGCAGCTCACAGACAGGATCCTACGAGCAGTACTTC
CDR3 protein: CASSSQTGSYEQYF
D gene: -
V gene: TRBV7-2
clone size: -
J gene: TRBJ2-7

CDR3 DNA: TGTGCCATACGGGAAAACCGAATCGAGGCCCAGCATTTT
CDR3 protein: CAIRENRIEAQHF
D gene: -
V gene: TRBV2
clone size: -
J gene: TRBJ1-5

CDR3 DNA: TGTGCCAGCAGTCTACACAGACCCCCTTACGAGCAGTACTTC
CDR3 protein: CASSLHRPPYEQYF
D gene: -
V gene: TRBV28
clone size: -
J gene: TRBJ2-7

CDR3 DNA: TGTGCCAGCTCGCGGGACCACACTAGCACAGATACGCAGTATTTT
CDR3 protein: CASSRDHTSTDTQYF
D gene: -
V gene: TRBV18
clone size: -
J gene: TRBJ2-3

CDR3 DNA: TGTGCCAGCAGCTCCAGCCCCGGGGTCACTGAAGCTTTCTTT
CDR3 protein: CASSSSPGVTEAFF
D gene: -
V gene: TRBV7-2
clone size: -
J gene: TRBJ1-1

CDR3 DNA: TGTGCCAGCAGAATGGGACAGGGTGTTTCCTATGGCTACACCTTC
CDR3 protein: CASRMGQGVSYGYTF
D gene: TRBD1
V gene: TRBV6-5
clone size: -
J gene: TRBJ1-2

CDR3 DNA: TGTGCCAGCAGTGTGAGGGAAAAACTGTTTTTT
CDR3 protein: CASSVREKLFF
D gene: -
V gene: TRBV2
clone size: -
J gene: TRBJ1-4

CDR3 DNA: TGTGCCAGTAGCGCAGGCTATGGCTACACCTTC
CDR3 protein: CASSAGYGYTF
D gene: -
V gene: TRBV19
clone size: -
J gene: TRBJ1-2

CDR3 DNA: TGCGCCAGCAGTGAGTGGGCAGGGGATAATTCACCCCTCCACTTT
CDR3 protein: CASSEWAGDNSPLHF
D gene: -
V gene: TRBV10-2
clone size: once
J gene: TRBJ1-6

CDR3 DNA: TGCAGTGCTAGTTATTTTAACAGGGGAACCTACGAGCAGTACTTC
CDR3 protein: CSASYFNRGTYEQYF
D gene: TRBD1
V gene: TRBV20-1
clone size: -
J gene: TRBJ2-7

CDR3 DNA: TGTGCCAGCAGACTGCAGGGTGCTGGAAACACCATATATTTT
CDR3 protein: CASRLQGAGNTIYF
D gene: -
V gene: TRBV6-5
clone size: -
J gene: TRBJ1-3

CDR3 DNA: TGTGCCAGCAGCCCGACCGGTACGGGCCAGTACTTC
CDR3 protein: CASSPTGTGQYF
D gene: -
V gene: TRBV7-9
clone size: -
J gene: TRBJ2-5

CDR3 DNA: TGTGCCAGCGGGTACAGGTCCAACTATGGCTACACCTTC
CDR3 protein: CASGYRSNYGYTF
D gene: -
V gene: TRBV5-6
clone size: -
J gene: TRBJ1-2

CDR3 DNA: TGTGCCAGCAGCCCACGGACAGGGCGTGCTTTCTTT
CDR3 protein: CASSPRTGRAFF
D gene: TRBD1
V gene: TRBV14
clone size: -
J gene: TRBJ1-1